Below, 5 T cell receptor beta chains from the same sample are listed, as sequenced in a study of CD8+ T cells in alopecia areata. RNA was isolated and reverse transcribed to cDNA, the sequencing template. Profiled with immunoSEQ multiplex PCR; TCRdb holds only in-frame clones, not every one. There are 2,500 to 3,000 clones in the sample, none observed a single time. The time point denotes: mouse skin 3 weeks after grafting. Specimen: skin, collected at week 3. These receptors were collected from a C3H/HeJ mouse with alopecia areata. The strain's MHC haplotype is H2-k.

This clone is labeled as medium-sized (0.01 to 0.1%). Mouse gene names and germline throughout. The CDR3 DNA, read in part, is TGCACCTGCAGCACACCAGACTGGGGGGGCGCCGGCCAAGAC. It specifies CTCSTPDWGGAGQD. The full-length CDR3 reads as CTCSTPDWGGAGQDTQYF. The chain carries TRBV1 and TRBJ2-5, with 12 bases that match TRBD2. The CDR3 is cut off 4 residues early in the read; its end comes from the germline J gene. The CDR3 has 18 residues. The V gene end was trimmed by 6 bases and the J gene end by 2 bases; junction bases not matched to a gene: 12. CDR1 is NSQYPW and CDR2 is LRSPGD in the germline V gene (reference sequence).

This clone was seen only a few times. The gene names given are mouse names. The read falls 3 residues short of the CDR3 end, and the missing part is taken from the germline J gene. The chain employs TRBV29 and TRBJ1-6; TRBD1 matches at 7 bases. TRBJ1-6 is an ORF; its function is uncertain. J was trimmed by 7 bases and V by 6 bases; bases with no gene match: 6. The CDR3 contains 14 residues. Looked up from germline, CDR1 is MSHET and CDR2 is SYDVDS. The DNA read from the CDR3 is TGTGCTAGCAGCCCGGACAGGCGGAATTCGCCC. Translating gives CASSPDRRNSP. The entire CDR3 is CASSPDRRNSPLYF.

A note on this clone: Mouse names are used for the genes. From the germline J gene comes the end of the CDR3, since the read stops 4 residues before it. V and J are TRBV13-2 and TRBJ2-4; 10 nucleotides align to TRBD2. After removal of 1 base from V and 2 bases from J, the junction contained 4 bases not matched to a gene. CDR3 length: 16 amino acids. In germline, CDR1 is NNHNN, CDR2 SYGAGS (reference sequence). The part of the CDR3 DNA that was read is TGTGCCAGCGGTGATATCTGGGGGGGCCTTCAAAAC. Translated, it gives CASGDIWGGLQN. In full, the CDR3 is CASGDIWGGLQNTLYF.

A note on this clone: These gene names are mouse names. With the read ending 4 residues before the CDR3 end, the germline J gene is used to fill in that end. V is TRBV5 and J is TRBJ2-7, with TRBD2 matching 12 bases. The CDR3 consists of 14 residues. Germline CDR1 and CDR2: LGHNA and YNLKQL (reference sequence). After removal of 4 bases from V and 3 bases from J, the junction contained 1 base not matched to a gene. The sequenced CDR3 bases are TGTGCCAGCAGCCGGGACTGGGGGGACTAT. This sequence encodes CASSRDWGDY. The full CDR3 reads CASSRDWGDYEQYF.

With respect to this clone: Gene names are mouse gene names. CDR3 protein: CAWSRRDRENSDYTF. Partial CDR3 DNA: TGTGCCTGGAGCCGCCGGGACAGGGAGAACTCC. The rearrangement uses TRBV31 and TRBJ1-2; 9 positions match TRBD1. The CDR3 end falls 4 residues outside the read, so it is completed with the germline J gene. After removal of 3 bases from V and 2 bases from J, the junction contained 7 bases not matched to a gene. The CDR3 loop spans 15 amino acids. The germline CDR1 and CDR2 sequences are GKSSPN and SITVG.